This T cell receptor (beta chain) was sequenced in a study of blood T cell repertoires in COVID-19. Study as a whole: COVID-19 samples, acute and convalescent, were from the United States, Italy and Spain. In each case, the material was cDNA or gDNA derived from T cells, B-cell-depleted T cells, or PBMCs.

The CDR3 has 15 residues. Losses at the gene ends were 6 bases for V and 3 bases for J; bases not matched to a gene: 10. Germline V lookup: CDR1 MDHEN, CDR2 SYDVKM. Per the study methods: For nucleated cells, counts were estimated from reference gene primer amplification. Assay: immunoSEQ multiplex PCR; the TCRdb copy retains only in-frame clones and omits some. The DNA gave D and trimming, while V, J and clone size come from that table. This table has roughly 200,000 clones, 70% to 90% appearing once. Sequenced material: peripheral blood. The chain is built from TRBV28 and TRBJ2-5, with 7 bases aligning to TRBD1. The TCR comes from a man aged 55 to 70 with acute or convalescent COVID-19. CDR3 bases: TGTGCCAGCAGCCCCCCCAGGGGGATTAAAGAGACCCAGTACTTC. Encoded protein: CASSPPRGIKETQYF.